The next 8 T cell receptor beta chains were all read from a single sample in a study of liver allograft versus peripheral blood T cells. Whole-study context: Comparisons were made between T cell receptor repertoires found in transplanted livers and those circulating in recipients' peripheral blood.

A single record per CDR3 protein comes from TCRdb applying MiXCR to the reads. The repertoire holds some 9,200 distinct CDR3 sequences, with roughly 15% as singletons. These receptors came from a human patient who had a liver transplant. Some T cells may trace back to the graft donor.

In this sample, this clonotype turned up a few times. J is TRBJ2-1 and V is TRBV10-1; 8 nucleotides line up with TRBD1. This CDR3 is built from 15 residues. Germline V gene data show CDR1 as WNHNN and CDR2 as SYGVQD (reference sequence). V lost 5 bases to trimming and J lost 3 bases; unmatched junction nucleotides: 6. The CDR3 sequence: CASSIGQGLYNEQFF. CDR3 DNA sequence: TGCGCCAGCAGTATCGGACAGGGACTCTACAATGAGCAGTTCTTC.

Within the sample, this clonotype is medium-sized. This sequence joins TRBV28 and TRBJ1-5, with a weak D call TRBD1 (5 bases). The germline V gene encodes CDR1 MDHEN and CDR2 SYDVKM. This CDR3 has 15 residues. The germline V and J ends were trimmed by 0 bases and 1 base, with 7 bases remaining between them. CDR3 coding DNA: TGTGCCAGCAGTTTATGGACAGCCAGCAATCAGCCCCAGCATTTT. Its protein is CASSLWTASNQPQHF.

This clonotype was detected once. For the CDR3, the DNA is TGTGCCAGTAGTATAAGGGACAGGGGGCTTCAGCCCCAGCATTTT. It yields the protein CASSIRDRGLQPQHF. V is TRBV19 and J is TRBJ1-5; 12 nucleotides align to TRBD1. The junction had 2 bases not matched to a gene; V was cut back by 2 bases and J by 6 bases. The CDR3 sequence is 15 residues long. Germline V gene lookup returns CDR1 LNHDA and CDR2 SQIVND (reference sequence).

This clonotype was counted a single time. The chain has TRBV7-2 and TRBJ2-1, with TRBD2 matching 9 bases. The length of the CDR3 is 16 residues. Germline V gene sequence: CDR1 SGHTA, CDR2 FQGNSA. V shed 1 base, J shed 3 bases, and the junction held 4 bases outside the gene matches. CDR3 coding DNA: TGTGCCAGCAGCTTAGGAGGCGGGGGGGTCTACAATGAGCAGTTCTTC. Translated, it gives CASSLGGGGVYNEQFF.

By its share, this clonotype is medium-sized (0.01 to 0.1%). The chain recombines TRBV19 with TRBJ2-6, with 7 bases that match TRBD1. The CDR3 is 18 amino acids. Germline values: CDR1 LNHDA, CDR2 SQIVND (reference sequence). The junction had 16 bases not matched to a gene; V was cut back by 9 bases and J by 2 bases. The CDR3 DNA sequence: TGTGCCAGCAGGCCTCTGACAGGGAAGGGCGCTGGGGCCAACGTCCTGACTTTC. Translated: CASRPLTGKGAGANVLTF. The full variable domain, with the rest looked up from reference TRBV19 and TRBJ2-6, is DGGITQSPKYLFRKEGQNVTLSCEQNLNHDAMYWYRQDPGQGLRLIYYSQIVNDFQKGDIAEGYSVSREKKESFPLTVTSAQKNPTAFYLCASRPLTGKGAGANVLTFGAGSRLTVL.

By proportion, this clonotype is medium-sized. The rearrangement links TRBV27 to TRBJ2-1; no firm D call. This CDR3 is 13 amino acids long. V was pared by 8 bases and J by 0 bases, with 8 bases between. Germline V gene sequence: CDR1 MNHEY, CDR2 SMNVEV (reference sequence). DNA of the CDR3: TGTGCCAGCGGCCGCAGCTCCTACAATGAGCAGTTCTTC. Residues: CASGRSSYNEQFF.

The rearrangement links TRBV7-2 to TRBJ1-1; perhaps TRBD1 as D (5 bases). V gave up 2 bases and J gave up 0 bases, with 7 bases separating them. CDR1 is SGHTA and CDR2 is FQGNSA in the germline V gene. CDR3 length equals 14 residues. The CDR3 bases are TGTGCCAGCAGCTTACAGGGTTTGAACACTGAAGCTTTCTTT. This encodes CASSLQGLNTEAFF.

This clonotype was counted ten times or more. The genes are TRBV9 and TRBJ1-3, with TRBD1 matching over 10 bases. The CDR3 loop spans 17 amino acids. In germline, CDR1 is SGDLS, CDR2 YYNGEE. V trimming: 4 bases; J trimming: 0 bases; junction bases outside the gene matches: 7. CDR3 sequence: CASSPGQGGSSGNTIYF. CDR3 DNA sequence: TGTGCCAGCAGCCCCGGACAGGGGGGCTCCTCTGGAAACACCATATATTTT.